This TCR beta chain was sequenced in a study of shared clonotypes between healthy human individuals. Study information: For every donor, three CD4 naive, three CD4 memory, two CD8 naive and one CD8 memory plates were used. The study's findings and limits: Shared across several donors were around 5% of the naive CD4 clonotypes.

There were only Caucasian adults among the donors, and all lived in Nashville, Tennessee. Germline values: CDR1 SGHAT, CDR2 FQNNGV. The CDR3 totals 13 residues. V was pared by 5 bases and J by 0 bases, with 7 bases between. To note about this clone: The antigen is unknown. Other DNA sequences in this sample translate to the same CDR3.

The genomic DNA of each subset was split evenly across several immunoSEQ plates. Method: immunoSEQ multiplex PCR; TCRdb's copy keeps in-frame clones and lacks some. The top ten clones hold about 0.39% of a sample with 2.3 million or so clones, 90% to 95% of them seen once. The clonotype comes from a man younger than 35 in good health. Some clones in this sample may be carry-over from other donors' samples. V gene TRBV11-2 combines with J gene TRBJ1-1; D is unresolved. Input material: naive CD4+ T cells from PBMCs. The subset: CD45RA+ positively selected. The CDR3 reads CASSRTVNTEAFF. The CDR3 bases are TGTGCCAGCAGCCGTACGGTGAACACTGAAGCTTTCTTT.